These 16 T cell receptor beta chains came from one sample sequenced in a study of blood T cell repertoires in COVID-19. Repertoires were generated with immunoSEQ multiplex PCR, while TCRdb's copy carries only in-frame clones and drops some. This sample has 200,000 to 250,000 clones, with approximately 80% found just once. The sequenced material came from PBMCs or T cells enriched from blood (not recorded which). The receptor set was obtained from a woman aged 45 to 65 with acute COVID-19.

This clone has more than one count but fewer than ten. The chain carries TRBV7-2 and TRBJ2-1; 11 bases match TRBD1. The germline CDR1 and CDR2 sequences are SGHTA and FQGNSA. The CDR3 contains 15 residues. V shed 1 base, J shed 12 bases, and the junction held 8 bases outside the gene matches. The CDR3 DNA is TGTGCCAGCAGCTTAGAGAATACCGGGACAGGGGGGCAGTTCTTC. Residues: CASSLENTGTGGQFF.

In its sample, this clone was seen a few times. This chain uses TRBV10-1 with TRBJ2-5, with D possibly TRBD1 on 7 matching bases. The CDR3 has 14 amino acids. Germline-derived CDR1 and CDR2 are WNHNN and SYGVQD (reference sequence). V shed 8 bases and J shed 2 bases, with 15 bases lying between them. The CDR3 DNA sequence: TGCGCCAGCCCAGCAGGGGGGAAGCAAGAGACCCAGTACTTC. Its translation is CASPAGGKQETQYF.

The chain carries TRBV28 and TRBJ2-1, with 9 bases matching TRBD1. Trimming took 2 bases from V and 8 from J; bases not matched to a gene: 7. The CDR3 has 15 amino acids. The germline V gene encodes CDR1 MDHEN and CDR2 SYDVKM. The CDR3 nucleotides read TGTGCCAGCAGTTTACGGGACAGGGTGTACCATGAGCAGTTCTTC. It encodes CASSLRDRVYHEQFF.

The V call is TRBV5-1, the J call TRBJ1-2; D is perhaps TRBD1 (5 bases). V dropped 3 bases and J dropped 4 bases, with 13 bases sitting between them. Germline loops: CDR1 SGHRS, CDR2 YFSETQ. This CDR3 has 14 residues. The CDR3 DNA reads TGCGCCAGCAGCTCTACAGGTGTGGGCTATGGCTACACCTTC. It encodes CASSSTGVGYGYTF. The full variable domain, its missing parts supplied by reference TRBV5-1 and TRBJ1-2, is KAGVTQTPRYLIKTRGQQVTLSCSPISGHRSVSWYQQTPGQGLQFLFEYFSETQRNKGNFPGRFSGRQFSNSRSEMNVSTLELGDSALYLCASSSTGVGYGYTFGSGTRLTVV.

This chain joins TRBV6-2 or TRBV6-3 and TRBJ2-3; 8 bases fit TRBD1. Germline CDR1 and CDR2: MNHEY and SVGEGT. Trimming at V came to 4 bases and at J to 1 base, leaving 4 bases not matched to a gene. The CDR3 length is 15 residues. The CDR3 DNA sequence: TGTGCCAGCAGTTTCCAGGGGGCGCGCACAGATACGCAGTATTTT. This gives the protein CASSFQGARTDTQYF.

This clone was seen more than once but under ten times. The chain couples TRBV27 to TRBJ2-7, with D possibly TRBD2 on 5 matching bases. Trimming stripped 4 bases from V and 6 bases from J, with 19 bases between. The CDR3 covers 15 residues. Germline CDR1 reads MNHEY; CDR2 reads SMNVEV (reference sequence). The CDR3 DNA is TGTGCCAGCAGTTCCCGGGCCACACGGGGAGCCGAGCAGTACTTC. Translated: CASSSRATRGAEQYF.

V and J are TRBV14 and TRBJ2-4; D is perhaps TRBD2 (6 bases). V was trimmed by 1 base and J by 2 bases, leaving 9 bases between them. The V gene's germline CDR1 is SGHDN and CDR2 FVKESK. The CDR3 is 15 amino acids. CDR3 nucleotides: TGTGCCAGCAGCCAAGCAGGACTAACCAAAAACATTCAGTACTTC. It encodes CASSQAGLTKNIQYF. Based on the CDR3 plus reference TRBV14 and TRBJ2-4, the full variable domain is EAGVTQFPSHSVIEKGQTVTLRCDPISGHDNLYWYRRVMGKEIKFLLHFVKESKQDESGMPNNRFLAERTGGTYSTLKVQPAELEDSGVYFCASSQAGLTKNIQYFGAGTRLSVL.

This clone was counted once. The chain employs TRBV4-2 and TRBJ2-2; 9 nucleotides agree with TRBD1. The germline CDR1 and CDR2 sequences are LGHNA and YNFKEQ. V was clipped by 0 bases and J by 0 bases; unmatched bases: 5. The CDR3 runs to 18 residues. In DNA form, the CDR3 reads TGTGCCAGCAGCCAAGATACAGGGGGCGCATCGAACACCGGGGAGCTGTTTTTT. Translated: CASSQDTGGASNTGELFF.

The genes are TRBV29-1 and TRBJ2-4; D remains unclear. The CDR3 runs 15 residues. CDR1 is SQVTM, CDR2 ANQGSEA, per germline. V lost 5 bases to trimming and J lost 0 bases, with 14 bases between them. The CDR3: CSVRTEHLAKNIQYF. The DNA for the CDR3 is TGCAGCGTTCGAACAGAGCACTTAGCCAAAAACATTCAGTACTTC. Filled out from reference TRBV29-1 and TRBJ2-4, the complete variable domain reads SAVISQKPSRDICQRGTSLTIQCQVDSQVTMMFWYRQQPGQSLTLIATANQGSEATYESGFVIDKFPISRPNLTFSTLTVSNMSPEDSSIYLCSVRTEHLAKNIQYFGAGTRLSVL.

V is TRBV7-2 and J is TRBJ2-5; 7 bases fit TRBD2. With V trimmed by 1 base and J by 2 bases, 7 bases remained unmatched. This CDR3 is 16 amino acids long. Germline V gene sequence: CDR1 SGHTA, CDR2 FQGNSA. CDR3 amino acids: CASSLVFLAAQETQYF. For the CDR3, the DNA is TGTGCCAGCAGCTTAGTATTTCTAGCGGCGCAAGAGACCCAGTACTTC.

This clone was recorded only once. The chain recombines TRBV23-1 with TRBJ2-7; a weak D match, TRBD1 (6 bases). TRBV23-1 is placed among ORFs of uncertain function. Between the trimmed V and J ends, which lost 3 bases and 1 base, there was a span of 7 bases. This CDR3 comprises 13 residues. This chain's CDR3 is CASSHRGSYEQYF. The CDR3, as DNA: TGCGCCAGCAGTCACAGGGGATCCTACGAGCAGTACTTC.

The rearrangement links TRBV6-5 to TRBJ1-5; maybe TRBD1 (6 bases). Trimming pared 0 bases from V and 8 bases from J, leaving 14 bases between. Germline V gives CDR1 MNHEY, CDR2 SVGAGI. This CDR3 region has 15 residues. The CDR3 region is CASSYSGHAREPQHF. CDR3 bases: TGTGCCAGCAGTTACTCGGGACACGCGAGGGAGCCCCAGCATTTT.

The CDR3 DNA sequence: TGTGCCACCAGCAGAGAAAGGGGGACAGGGTCGTCTGGCTACACCTTC. Amino acid sequence: CATSRERGTGSSGYTF. The chain employs TRBV15 and TRBJ1-2, with 9 nucleotides matching TRBD1. Germline V lookup: CDR1 LNHNV, CDR2 YYDKDF (reference sequence). V gave up 0 bases and J gave up 7 bases; unmatched junction bases: 9. The CDR3 loop spans 16 amino acids.

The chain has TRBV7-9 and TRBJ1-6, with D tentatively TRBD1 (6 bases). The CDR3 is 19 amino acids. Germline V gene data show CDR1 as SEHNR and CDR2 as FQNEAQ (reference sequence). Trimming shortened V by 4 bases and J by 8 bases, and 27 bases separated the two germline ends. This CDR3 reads CASSWVQYRGTRLHSPLHF. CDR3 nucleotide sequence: TGTGCCAGCAGCTGGGTCCAGTATAGGGGGACTAGGTTACATTCACCCCTCCACTTT.

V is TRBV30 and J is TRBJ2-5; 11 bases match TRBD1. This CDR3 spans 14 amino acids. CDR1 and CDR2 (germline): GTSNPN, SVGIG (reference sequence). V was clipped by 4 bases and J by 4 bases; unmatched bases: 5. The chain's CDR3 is CAWTRDRGGETQYF. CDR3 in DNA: TGTGCCTGGACCCGGGACAGGGGGGGAGAGACCCAGTACTTC.

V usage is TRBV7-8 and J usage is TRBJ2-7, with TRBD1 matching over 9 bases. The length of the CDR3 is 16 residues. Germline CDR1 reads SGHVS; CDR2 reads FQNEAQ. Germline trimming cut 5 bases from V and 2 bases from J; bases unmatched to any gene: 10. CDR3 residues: CASSQGGGTGTYEQYF. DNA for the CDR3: TGTGCCAGCAGCCAAGGGGGCGGGACAGGGACCTACGAGCAGTACTTC.